One sample yielded the 5 T cell receptor beta chains listed below, sequenced in a study of metastatic and nonmetastatic thyroid tumors. Among the patients, none had received any treatment before thyroid surgery. Using MiXCR, TCRdb re-called clones from the PCR reads. The data hold about 16,000 clones, with approximately 25% observed a single time. Sequencing was done on a sample of tumor tissue. All receptors come from a male donor with papillary thyroid cancer or a benign thyroid nodule (not recorded which). Some clones in this sample may be carry-over from other donors' samples.

Turning to this clone: A junction boundary mismatches the germline segment, possibly from a read error. V is TRBV4-1 and J is TRBJ2-1, with a weak D call TRBD2 (6 bases). The CDR3 has 17 residues. From germline, CDR1 is MGHRA and CDR2 YSYEKL. DNA of the CDR3: TGCGCCAGCAGCGAAGAATATGCGGGACGGCTCGACAATGAGCAGTTCTTC. This codes for CASSEEYAGRLDNEQFF.

This clone was recorded many times. J is TRBJ1-1 and V is TRBV12-3 or TRBV12-4; D is ambiguous. The CDR3 is 15 amino acids. Between the trimmed V and J ends, which lost 3 bases and 1 base, there was a span of 12 bases. The CDR3 bases are TGTGCCAGCAGTTTTGGAGTGTCGAGGAACACTGAAGCTTTCTTT. The encoded protein is CASSFGVSRNTEAFF.

About this clone itself: The junction differs from germline at one of its ends, possibly a read error. The chain links TRBV28 to TRBJ1-6, with D tentatively TRBD1 (6 bases). Germline loops: CDR1 MDHEN, CDR2 SYDVKM. The CDR3 has 13 amino acids. CDR3 DNA sequence: TGTGCCACCAGGGGTTTCGTAAATTCACCCATCCAATTT. It specifies CATRGFVNSPIQF.

The chain joins TRBV11-2 to TRBJ1-6, with D hard to call. The CDR3 loop spans 16 amino acids. Trimming removed 2 bases at V and 0 bases at J, with 8 bases between. CDR1 is SGHAT, CDR2 FQNNGV, per germline. CDR3 nucleotide sequence: TGTGCCAGCAGCTTACGAGTAAGCTCCTATAATTCACCCCTCCACTTT. It is translated as CASSLRVSSYNSPLHF. Complete variable domain (other parts from reference TRBV11-2 and TRBJ1-6): EAGVAQSPRYKIIEKRQSVAFWCNPISGHATLYWYQQILGQGPKLLIQFQNNGVVDDSQLPKDRFSAERLKGVDSTLKIQPAKLEDSAVYLCASSLRVSSYNSPLHFGNGTRLTVT.

This clone was seen many times. A single base separates this from a much larger clone, so it may be a read error. Likely a read error: the CDR3 ends without its conserved phenylalanine or tryptophan. This chain connects TRBV19 to TRBJ1-5; tentatively, D is TRBD1 (6 bases). The germline gives CDR1 LNHDA, CDR2 SQIVND (reference sequence). The CDR3 extends over 15 amino acids. Trimming cost V 6 bases and J 3 bases, with 15 bases left between them. The CDR3 spells CASRTWGQINQPQHS. CDR3 nucleotides: TGTGCCAGTAGAACTTGGGGACAAATCAATCAGCCCCAGCATTCT.